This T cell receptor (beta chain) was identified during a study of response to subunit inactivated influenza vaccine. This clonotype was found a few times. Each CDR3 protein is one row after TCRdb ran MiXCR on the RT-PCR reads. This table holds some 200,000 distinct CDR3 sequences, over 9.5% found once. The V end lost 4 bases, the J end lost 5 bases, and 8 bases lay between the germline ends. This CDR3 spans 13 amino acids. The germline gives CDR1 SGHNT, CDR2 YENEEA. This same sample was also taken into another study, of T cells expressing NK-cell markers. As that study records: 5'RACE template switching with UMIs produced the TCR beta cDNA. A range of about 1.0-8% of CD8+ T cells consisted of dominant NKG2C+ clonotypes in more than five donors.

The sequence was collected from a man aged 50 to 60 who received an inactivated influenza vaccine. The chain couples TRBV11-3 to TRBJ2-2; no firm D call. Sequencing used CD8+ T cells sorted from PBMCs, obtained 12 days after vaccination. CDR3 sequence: CASSYGPTGELFF. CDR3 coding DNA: TGTGCCAGCAGCTACGGTCCTACCGGGGAGCTGTTTTTT.